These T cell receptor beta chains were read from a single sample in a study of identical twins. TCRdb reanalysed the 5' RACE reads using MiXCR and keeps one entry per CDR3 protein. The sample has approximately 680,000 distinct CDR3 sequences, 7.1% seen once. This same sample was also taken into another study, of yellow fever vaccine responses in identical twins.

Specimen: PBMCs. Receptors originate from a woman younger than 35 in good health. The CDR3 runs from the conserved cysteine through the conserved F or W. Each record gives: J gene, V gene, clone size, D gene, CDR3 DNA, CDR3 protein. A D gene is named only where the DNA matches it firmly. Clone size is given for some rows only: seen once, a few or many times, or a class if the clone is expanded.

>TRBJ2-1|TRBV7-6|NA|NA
TGTGCCAGCAGCTTACATTTGCAACTCGGAAAATACAATGAGCAGTTCTTC
CASSLHLQLGKYNEQFF
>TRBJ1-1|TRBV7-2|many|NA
TGTGCCAGCAGCTGGGGGGGAGGCACTGAAGCTTTCTTT
CASSWGGGTEAFF
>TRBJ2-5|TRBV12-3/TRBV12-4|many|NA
TGTGCCAGCAGTATCTGGGGCAGGGACCAAGAGACCCAGTACTTC
CASSIWGRDQETQYF
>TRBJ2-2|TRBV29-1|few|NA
TGCAGCGGGGAAAAGGTGACCGGGGAGCTGTTTTTT
CSGEKVTGELFF
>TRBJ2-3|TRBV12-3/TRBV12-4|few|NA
TGTGCCAGCAGTCGACTAGTGGTGGATACGCAGTATTTT
CASSRLVVDTQYF
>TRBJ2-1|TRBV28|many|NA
TGTGCCAGCAGTTTATCGTCCAGCGTCTACAATGAGCAGTTCTTC
CASSLSSSVYNEQFF
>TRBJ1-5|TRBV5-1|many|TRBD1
TGCGCCAGCAGCCCTCAGGGGGCTAGCAATCAGCCCCAGCATTTT
CASSPQGASNQPQHF
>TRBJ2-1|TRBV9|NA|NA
TGTGCCAGCAGCGTAGAGGGGGTGGCCTACAATGAGCAGTTCTTC
CASSVEGVAYNEQFF
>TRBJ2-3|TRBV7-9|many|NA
TGTGCCAGCAGCTTAGGTTTGGATACGCAGTATTTT
CASSLGLDTQYF
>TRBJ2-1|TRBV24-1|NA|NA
TGTGCCACCAGTGAACCCCCCCTTGGGGGGAGGGGGGGTGAGCAGTTCTTC
CATSEPPLGGRGGEQFF
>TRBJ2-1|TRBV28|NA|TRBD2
TGTGCCAGCAGTACCGGACTAGCGGGGATCAGTGAGCAGTTCTTC
CASSTGLAGISEQFF
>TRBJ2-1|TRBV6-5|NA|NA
TGTGCCAGCAGTTACACCCCCGCCAAGAGGGAGCAGTTCTTC
CASSYTPAKREQFF
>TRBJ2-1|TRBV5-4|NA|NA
TGTGCCAGCAGCTTGGTGGTTTTAAGTTGGGCTAGCGGCCGCAAGGGGGGCGATGAGCAGTTCTTC
CASSLVVLSWASGRKGGDEQFF
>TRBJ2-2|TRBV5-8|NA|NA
TGTGCCAGCAGCTTACGCTACGGAGGCGGGGAGCTGTTTTTT
CASSLRYGGGELFF
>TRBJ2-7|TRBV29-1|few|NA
TGCAGCGTTGAAATCGTAACTCCCCCCTACGAGCAGTACTTC
CSVEIVTPPYEQYF
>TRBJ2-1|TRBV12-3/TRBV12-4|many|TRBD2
TGTGCCAGCAGCCCTAAGACTAGCGGGGAGTACAATGAGCAGTTCTTC
CASSPKTSGEYNEQFF
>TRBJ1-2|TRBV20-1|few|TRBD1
TGCAGTGCTAGAGATCCCCAGGGGGCCTATGGCTACACCTTC
CSARDPQGAYGYTF
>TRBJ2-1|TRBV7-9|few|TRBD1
TGTGCCAGCAGCTCTAAACAGGGACAGGGTATCAATGAGCAGTTCTTC
CASSSKQGQGINEQFF
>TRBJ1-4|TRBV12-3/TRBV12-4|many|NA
TGTGCCAGCAGTTTCGACTTTCCCCCTAGGGAAAAACTGTTTTTT
CASSFDFPPREKLFF
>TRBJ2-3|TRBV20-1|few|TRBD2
TGCAGTGCTAGACCTAGCGGGAGAACAACAGATACGCAGTATTTT
CSARPSGRTTDTQYF
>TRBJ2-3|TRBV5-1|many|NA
TGCGCCAGCAGCTTGGCCCTAGATACGCAGTATTTT
CASSLALDTQYF
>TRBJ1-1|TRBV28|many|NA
TGTGCCAGCACAACGACCATGAACACTGAAGCTTTCTTT
CASTTTMNTEAFF
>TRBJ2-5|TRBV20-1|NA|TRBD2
TGCAGTGCTAGCTTGACTAGCGACTCACCAGAGACCCAGTACTTC
CSASLTSDSPETQYF
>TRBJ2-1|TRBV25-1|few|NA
TGTGCCAGCAGACTCGGGATGAGCAGTTTCTTC
CASRLGMSSFF
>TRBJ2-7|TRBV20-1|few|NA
TGCAGTGCTAGAGATTCCTACGCCGCCTACGAGCAGTACTTC
CSARDSYAAYEQYF
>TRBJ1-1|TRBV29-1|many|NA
TGCAGCGTTAAGTCCGAATGGGCTTTCTTT
CSVKSEWAFF
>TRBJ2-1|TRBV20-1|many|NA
TGCAGAACCGGGACTGAGACCTACAATGAGCAGTTCTTC
CRTGTETYNEQFF
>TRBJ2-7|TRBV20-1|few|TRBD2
TGCAGTGCTACCGCTCCTAGCGGGACAAGCTACGAGCAGTACTTC
CSATAPSGTSYEQYF
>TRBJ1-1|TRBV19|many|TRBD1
TGTGCCACCGTGGACAGGGGGCATGGTGAAGCTTTCTTT
CATVDRGHGEAFF
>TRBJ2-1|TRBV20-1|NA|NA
TGCAGTGCTAGTCGGCGGACAGTTTACAATGAGCAGTTCTTC
CSASRRTVYNEQFF
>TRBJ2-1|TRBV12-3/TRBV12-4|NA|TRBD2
TGTGCCAGCAGTCTCCTAGCGGGAGTACACAATGAGCAGTTCTTC
CASSLLAGVHNEQFF
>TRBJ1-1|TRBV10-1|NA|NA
TGCGCCAGCAGTCGGTCAGAAAACACTGAAGCTTTCTTT
CASSRSENTEAFF
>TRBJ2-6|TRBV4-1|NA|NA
TGCGCCAGCAGCCACATGGGGTTCTCTGGGGCCAACGTCCTGACTTTC
CASSHMGFSGANVLTF
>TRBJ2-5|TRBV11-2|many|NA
TGTGCCAGCAGCTTAGTTTGGAACCAAGAGACCCAGTACTTC
CASSLVWNQETQYF
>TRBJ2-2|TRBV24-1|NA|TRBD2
TGTGCCACCAGTGATCCCAAGACTAGCGGGGCTGGGGAGCTGTTTTTT
CATSDPKTSGAGELFF
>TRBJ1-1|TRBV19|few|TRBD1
TGTGCCAGTAGTATATCGGGAGACAGGGTCACTGAAGCTTTCTTT
CASSISGDRVTEAFF
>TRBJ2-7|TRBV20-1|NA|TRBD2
TGCAGTGCTATAGCGGGATTGGGAAACGAGCAGTACTTC
CSAIAGLGNEQYF
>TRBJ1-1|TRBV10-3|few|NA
TGTGCCATCAGAACCACGAGACGGAACACTGAAGCTTTCTTT
CAIRTTRRNTEAFF
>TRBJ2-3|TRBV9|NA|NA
TGTGCCAGCACCGGAGGTGTACTTAGCACAGATACGCAGTATTTT
CASTGGVLSTDTQYF
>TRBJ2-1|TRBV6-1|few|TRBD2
TGTGCCAGTTTGGGAGCGGGGTTATCCTACAATGAGCAGTTCTTC
CASLGAGLSYNEQFF
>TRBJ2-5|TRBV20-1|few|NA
TGCAGTGCTAGAGGTGCGTCGGATAGCCAAGAGACCCAGTACTTC
CSARGASDSQETQYF
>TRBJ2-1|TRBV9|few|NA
TGTGCCAGCCTACAGGCTCACAGGGATTACAATGAGCAGTTCTTC
CASLQAHRDYNEQFF
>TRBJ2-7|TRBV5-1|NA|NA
TGCGCCAGCAGCTTCCAAACCGGGACGATTGGAGCTTACGAGCAGTACTTC
CASSFQTGTIGAYEQYF
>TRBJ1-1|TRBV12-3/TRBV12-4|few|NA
TGTGCCAGCAACCAGTGGCGGGGATCCACTGAAGCTTTCTTT
CASNQWRGSTEAFF
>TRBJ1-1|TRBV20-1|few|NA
TGCAGTGCCCCTTCCCTGGGAGGGATTACTGAAGCTTTCTTT
CSAPSLGGITEAFF
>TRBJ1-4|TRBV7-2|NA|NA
TGTGCCAGCAGCCCAAGAGTTACGGGGAGGGAAAAACTGTTTTTT
CASSPRVTGREKLFF
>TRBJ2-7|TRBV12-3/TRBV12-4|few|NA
TGTGCCAGCAACGTTGTCCCAGGCCTTCCCTACGAGCAGTACTTC
CASNVVPGLPYEQYF
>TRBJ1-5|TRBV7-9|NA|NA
TGTGCCAGCAGCTTATCCGGACGGAATAATCAGCCCCAGCATTTT
CASSLSGRNNQPQHF
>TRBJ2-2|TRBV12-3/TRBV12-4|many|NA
TGTGCCAGCAGCCAGTCGTCGGGCGGGAACGGGGAGCTGTTTTTT
CASSQSSGGNGELFF
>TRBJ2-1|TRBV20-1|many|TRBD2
TGCAGTGCTAGCTGGCTAGCGGGGGTCTTGGGACTGAATGAGCAGTTCTTC
CSASWLAGVLGLNEQFF
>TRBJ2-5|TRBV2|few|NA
TGTGCCAGCACCCTTGGATGGGAGAACCAGTACTTC
CASTLGWENQYF
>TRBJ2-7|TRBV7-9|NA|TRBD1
TGTGCCAGCAGCCGGCCCCAGACAGGGAAAGAGCAGTACTTC
CASSRPQTGKEQYF
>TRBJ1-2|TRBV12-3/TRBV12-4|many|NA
TGTGCCAGCACCTCGGGGGGTAGAGGCTACACCTTC
CASTSGGRGYTF
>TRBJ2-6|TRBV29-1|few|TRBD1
TGCAGCGTCGCCGGACAGGGGGTTGGGGCCAACGTCCTGACTTTC
CSVAGQGVGANVLTF